This T cell receptor beta chain was sequenced in a study of T cell changes during pregnancy in multiple sclerosis. Clones were sequenced by immunoSEQ multiplex PCR, and TCRdb holds only the in-frame ones, with some missing. Among roughly 71,000 clones listed, roughly 90% were seen once. This CDR3 has 13 amino acids. V was trimmed by 0 bases and J by 4 bases, leaving 5 bases between them. CDR1 is SGHRS and CDR2 is YFSETQ in the germline V gene. This clone was counted once. This clonotype was obtained from a female donor in good health, enrolled as a control in a pregnancy study. The sample in question was peripheral blood, obtained in the first trimester of pregnancy. This chain joins TRBV5-1 and TRBJ2-1; perhaps TRBD1 as D (5 bases). CDR3 sequence reads: CASSLGQYNEQFF. DNA of the CDR3: TGCGCCAGCAGCTTGGGACAGTACAATGAGCAGTTCTTC.